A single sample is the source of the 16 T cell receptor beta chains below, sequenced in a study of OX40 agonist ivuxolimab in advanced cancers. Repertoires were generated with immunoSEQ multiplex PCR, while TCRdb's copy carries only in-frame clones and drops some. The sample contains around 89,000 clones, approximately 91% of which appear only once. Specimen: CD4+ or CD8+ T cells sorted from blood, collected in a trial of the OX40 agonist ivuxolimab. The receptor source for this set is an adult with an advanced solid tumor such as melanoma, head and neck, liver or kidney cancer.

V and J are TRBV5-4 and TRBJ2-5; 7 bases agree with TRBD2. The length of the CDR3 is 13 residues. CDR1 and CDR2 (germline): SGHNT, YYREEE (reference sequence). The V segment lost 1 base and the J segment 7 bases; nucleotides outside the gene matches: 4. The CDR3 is CASSLQPGGTQYF. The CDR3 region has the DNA TGTGCCAGCAGCTTGCAGCCGGGGGGGACCCAGTACTTC.

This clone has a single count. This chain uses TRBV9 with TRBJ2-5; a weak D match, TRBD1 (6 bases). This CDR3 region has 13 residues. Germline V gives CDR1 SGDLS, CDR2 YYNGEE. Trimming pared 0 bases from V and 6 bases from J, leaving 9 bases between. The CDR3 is CASSVVQGQTQYF. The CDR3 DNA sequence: TGTGCCAGCAGCGTAGTACAGGGACAGACCCAGTACTTC.

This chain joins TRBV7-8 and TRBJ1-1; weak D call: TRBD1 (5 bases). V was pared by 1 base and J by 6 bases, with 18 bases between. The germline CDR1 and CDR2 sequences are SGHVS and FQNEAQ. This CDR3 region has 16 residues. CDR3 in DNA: TGTGCCAGCAGCTTAGTTACCGGGCCAGTGGGGCCTGAAGCTTTCTTT. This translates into CASSLVTGPVGPEAFF.

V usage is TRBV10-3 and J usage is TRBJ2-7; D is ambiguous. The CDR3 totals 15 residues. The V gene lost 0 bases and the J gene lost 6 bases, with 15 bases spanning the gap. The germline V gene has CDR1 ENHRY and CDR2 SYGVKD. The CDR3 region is CAISESATHDLEQYF. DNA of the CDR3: TGTGCCATCAGTGAGTCGGCCACGCACGATCTCGAGCAGTACTTC.

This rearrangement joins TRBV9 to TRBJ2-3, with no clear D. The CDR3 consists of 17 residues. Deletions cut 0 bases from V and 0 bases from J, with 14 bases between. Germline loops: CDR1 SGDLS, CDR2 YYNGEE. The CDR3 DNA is TGTGCCAGCAGCGTAGTGTCCCTACTCTCGAGCACAGATACGCAGTATTTT. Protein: CASSVVSLLSSTDTQYF.

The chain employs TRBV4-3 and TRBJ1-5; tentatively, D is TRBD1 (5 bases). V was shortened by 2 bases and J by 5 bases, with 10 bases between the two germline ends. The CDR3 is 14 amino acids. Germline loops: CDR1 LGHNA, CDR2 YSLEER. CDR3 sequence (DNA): TGCGCCAGCAGCCAACGCACAGGTTATCAGCCCCAGCATTTT. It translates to CASSQRTGYQPQHF.

The CDR3 loop reads CASSSQGGTDTQYF. The DNA for the CDR3 is TGCGCCAGCAGCTCACAGGGGGGTACAGATACGCAGTATTTT. The chain links TRBV5-1 to TRBJ2-3; 8 positions match TRBD1. CDR1 is SGHRS, CDR2 YFSETQ, per germline. The junction had 3 bases not matched to a gene; V was cut back by 3 bases and J by 3 bases. The CDR3 runs 14 residues.

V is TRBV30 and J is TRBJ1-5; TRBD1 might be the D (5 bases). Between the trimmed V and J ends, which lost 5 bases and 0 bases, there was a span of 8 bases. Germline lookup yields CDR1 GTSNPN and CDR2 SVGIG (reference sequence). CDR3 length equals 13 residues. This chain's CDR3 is CAWQTASNQPQHF. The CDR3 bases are TGTGCCTGGCAGACAGCTAGCAATCAGCCCCAGCATTTT.

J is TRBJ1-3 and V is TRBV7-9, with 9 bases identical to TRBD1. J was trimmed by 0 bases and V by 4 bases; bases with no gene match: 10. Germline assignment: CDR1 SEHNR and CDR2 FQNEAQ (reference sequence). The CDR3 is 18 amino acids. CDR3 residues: CASSSDRGAAYSGNTIYF. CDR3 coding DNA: TGTGCCAGCAGCTCGGACAGGGGCGCAGCTTACTCTGGAAACACCATATATTTT.

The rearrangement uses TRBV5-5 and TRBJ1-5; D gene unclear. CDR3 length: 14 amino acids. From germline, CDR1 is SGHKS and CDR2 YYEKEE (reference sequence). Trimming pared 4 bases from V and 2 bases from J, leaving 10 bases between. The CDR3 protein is CASSLLWGNQPQHF. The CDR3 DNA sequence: TGTGCCAGCAGCCTACTCTGGGGCAATCAGCCCCAGCATTTT.

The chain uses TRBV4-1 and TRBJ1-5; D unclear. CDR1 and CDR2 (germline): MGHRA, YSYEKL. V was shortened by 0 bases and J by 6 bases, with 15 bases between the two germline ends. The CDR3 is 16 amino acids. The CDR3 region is CASSQDGTFDGQPQHF. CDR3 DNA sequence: TGCGCCAGCAGCCAAGATGGCACGTTTGACGGTCAGCCCCAGCATTTT.

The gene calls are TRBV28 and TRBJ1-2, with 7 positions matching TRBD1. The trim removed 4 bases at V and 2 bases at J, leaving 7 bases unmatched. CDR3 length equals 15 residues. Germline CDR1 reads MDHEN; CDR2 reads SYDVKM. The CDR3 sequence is CASSSSGGGNYGYTF. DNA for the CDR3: TGTGCCAGCAGTTCGTCAGGGGGAGGGAACTATGGCTACACCTTC.

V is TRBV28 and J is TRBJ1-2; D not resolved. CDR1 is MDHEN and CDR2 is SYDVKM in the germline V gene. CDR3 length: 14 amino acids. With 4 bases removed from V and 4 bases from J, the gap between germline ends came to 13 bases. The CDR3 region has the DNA TGTGCCAGCAGTTCCCCACCCCCCCGCTATGGCTACACCTTC. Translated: CASSSPPPRYGYTF.

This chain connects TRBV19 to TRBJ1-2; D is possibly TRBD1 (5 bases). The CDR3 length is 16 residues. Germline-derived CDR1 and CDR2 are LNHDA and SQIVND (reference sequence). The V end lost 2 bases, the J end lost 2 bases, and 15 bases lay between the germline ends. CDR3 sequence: CASSIKAVGGNYGYTF. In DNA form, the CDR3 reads TGTGCCAGTAGTATAAAGGCGGTCGGGGGGAACTATGGCTACACCTTC. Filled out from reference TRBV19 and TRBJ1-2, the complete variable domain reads DGGITQSPKYLFRKEGQNVTLSCEQNLNHDAMYWYRQDPGQGLRLIYYSQIVNDFQKGDIAEGYSVSREKKESFPLTVTSAQKNPTAFYLCASSIKAVGGNYGYTFGSGTRLTVV.

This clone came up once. For the CDR3, the DNA is TGTGCCAGCAGATTAATCACCGGAGGGAATGAAAAACTGTTTTTT. Protein sequence: CASRLITGGNEKLFF. The chain employs TRBV6-5 and TRBJ1-4; no reliable D call. Germline V gene sequence: CDR1 MNHEY, CDR2 SVGAGI. CDR3 size: 15 residues. V was cut by 6 bases and J by 5 bases, with 16 bases left in between.

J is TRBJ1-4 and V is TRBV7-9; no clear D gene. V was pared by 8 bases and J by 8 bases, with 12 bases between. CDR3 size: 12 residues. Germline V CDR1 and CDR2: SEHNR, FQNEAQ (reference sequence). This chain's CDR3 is CASREMEEKLFF. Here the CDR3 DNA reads TGTGCCAGCCGGGAGATGGAGGAAAAACTGTTTTTT.